This T cell receptor beta chain was captured by sequencing in a study of blood T cell repertoires in COVID-19. Overall study: Donors in the United States, Italy and Spain gave samples during acute or convalescent COVID-19. PBMCs, B-cell-depleted T cells, or T cells were the source of the cDNA or gDNA that made up the material.

V lost 0 bases, J lost 9 bases, and 5 bases stayed unmatched. CDR3 size: 15 residues. Germline CDR1 is SGHRS and CDR2 is YFSETQ. The Seattle patients, enrolled during active infection, were followed longitudinally. Original processing notes: How many nucleated cells were present was estimated from reference gene primer amplification. Libraries were prepared by immunoSEQ multiplex PCR; TCRdb keeps only in-frame clonotypes and omits some of them. D and trimming were read from the DNA, whereas the V and J calls and clone size are those reported in that table. The sample lists about 22,000 clones, 70% to 90% occurring once.

This sequence was found in a man between 65 and 80 years old with COVID-19, enrolled during active disease. V and J are TRBV5-1 and TRBJ2-1, with TRBD2 matching 11 bases. Source material: peripheral blood. CDR3 in amino acids: CASSLVASGGSEQFF. The CDR3 DNA reads as TGCGCCAGCAGCTTGGTGGCTAGCGGGGGGAGTGAGCAGTTCTTC.